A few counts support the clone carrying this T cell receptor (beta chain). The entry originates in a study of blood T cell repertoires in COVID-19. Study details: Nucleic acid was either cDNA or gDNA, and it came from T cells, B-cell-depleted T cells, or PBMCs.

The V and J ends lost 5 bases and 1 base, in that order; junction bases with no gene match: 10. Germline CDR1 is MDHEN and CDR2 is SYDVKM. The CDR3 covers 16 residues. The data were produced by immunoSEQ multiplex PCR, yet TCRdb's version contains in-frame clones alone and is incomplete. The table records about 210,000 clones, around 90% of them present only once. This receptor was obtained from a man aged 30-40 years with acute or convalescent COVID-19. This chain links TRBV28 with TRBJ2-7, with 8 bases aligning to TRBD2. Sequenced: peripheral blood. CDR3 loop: CASSERGIGRSYEQYF. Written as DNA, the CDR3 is TGTGCCAGCAGTGAGCGGGGGATCGGTCGGTCCTACGAGCAGTACTTC.